This record covers a single T cell receptor beta chain. What it binds is unknown. This specimen belongs to a study of T cells expressing NK-cell markers. Study at large: Repertoires of TCR beta were obtained from T cells sorted as CD3+CD56+NKG2C+, CD3+CD56+NKG2C- and CD3+CD56-NKG2C+. Regarding the study as a whole: The study left the HCMV specificity of expanded NKG2C+ T cell clones unresolved.

The CDR3 length is 15 residues. Per the germline V gene, CDR1 is SGHAT and CDR2 is FQNNGV. UMI-tagged 5'RACE template switching yielded the TCR beta cDNA. TCRdb re-called the 5' RACE reads and gives one entry per CDR3 protein, without DNA. The sample data list some 440,000 distinct CDR3 sequences. The sample taken for sequencing was blood T cells: a sorted CD56 or NKG2C T cell subset, CD4+ or CD8+ T cells, or bulk PBMC T cells (not recorded which). This clonotype was sampled from a woman aged 45-65 years in good health. This sequence joins TRBV11-2 and TRBJ2-1; checking the TCRdb D call of TRBD2 is not possible without DNA. The CDR3 sequence: CASSLEGEGYNGQFF.